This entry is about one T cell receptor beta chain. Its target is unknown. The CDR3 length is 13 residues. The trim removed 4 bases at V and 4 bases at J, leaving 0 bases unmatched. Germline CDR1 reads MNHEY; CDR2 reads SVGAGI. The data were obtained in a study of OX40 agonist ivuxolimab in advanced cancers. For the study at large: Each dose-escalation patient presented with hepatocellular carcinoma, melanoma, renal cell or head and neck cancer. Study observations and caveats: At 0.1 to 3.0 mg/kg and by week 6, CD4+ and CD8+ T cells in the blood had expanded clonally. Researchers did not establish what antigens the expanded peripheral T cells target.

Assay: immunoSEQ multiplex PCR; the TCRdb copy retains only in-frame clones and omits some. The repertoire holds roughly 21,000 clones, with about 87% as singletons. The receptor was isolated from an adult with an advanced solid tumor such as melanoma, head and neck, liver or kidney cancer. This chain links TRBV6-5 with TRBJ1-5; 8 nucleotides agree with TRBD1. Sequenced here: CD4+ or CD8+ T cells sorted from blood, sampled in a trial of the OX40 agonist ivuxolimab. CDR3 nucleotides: TGTGCCAGCAGTTGGACAGGGAATCAGCCCCAGCATTTT. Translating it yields CASSWTGNQPQHF.